The clone carrying this T cell receptor (beta chain) was detected ten times or more. Carrying unique molecular identifiers, the cDNA also gained a universal primer site through template switching. In TCRdb, the 5' RACE reads were re-called with MiXCR into one record per CDR3 protein. The table has around 1.7 million distinct CDR3 sequences, 32% seen once. This sample was taken from a study of identical twins. The CDR3 is made up of 12 amino acids. Healthy Caucasians, and only they, were the donors. The source material was cord blood. The receptor comes from a newborn girl in good health. The genes are TRBV21-1 and TRBJ1-2. TRBV21-1 is assigned pseudogene status. The DNA for the CDR3 is TGTGCCAGCAACCCATCGGAGGCGGGCTACACCTTC. It translates to CASNPSEAGYTF.